The next 10 T cell receptor beta chains were all read from a single sample in a study of T cell responses to AZD1222 COVID-19 vaccine. Method: immunoSEQ multiplex PCR; TCRdb's copy keeps in-frame clones and lacks some. The sample carries fewer than 85,000 clones, 83% recorded once. The source material was peripheral blood, sampled 28 days after the second AZD1222 dose. Receptor source: an adult who received the AZD1222 COVID-19 vaccine.

The CDR3 DNA reads as TGTGCCAGTAATGGTAAAGGTGGGGCCTATAGCAATCAGCCCCAGCATTTT. Its translation is CASNGKGGAYSNQPQHF. The chain combines TRBV19 with TRBJ1-5; D is possibly TRBD1 (5 bases). CDR1 and CDR2 from the germline V gene are LNHDA and SQIVND (reference sequence). The CDR3 contains 17 residues. V shed 7 bases and J shed 0 bases, with 19 bases lying between them.

This clone showed up just once. The chain uses TRBV6-5 and TRBJ1-3; possibly TRBD1 for D (5 bases). Trimming stripped 2 bases from V and 2 bases from J, with 13 bases between. The CDR3 totals 16 residues. Germline values: CDR1 MNHEY, CDR2 SVGAGI. The CDR3 loop reads CASSYNPGLPGNTIYF. The DNA for the CDR3 is TGTGCCAGCAGTTACAACCCAGGGTTACCTGGAAACACCATATATTTT.

This chain links TRBV28 with TRBJ1-3; D ambiguous. Per germline, CDR1 MDHEN and CDR2 SYDVKM. V shed 1 base and J shed 0 bases, with 16 bases lying between them. The CDR3 runs 18 residues. The CDR3 sequence: CASSLSPPDFSSGNTIYF. DNA of the CDR3: TGTGCCAGCAGTTTATCCCCACCGGACTTTAGCTCTGGAAACACCATATATTTT.

The rearrangement links TRBV11-2 to TRBJ2-7; D perhaps matches TRBD2 (6 bases). V gave up 4 bases and J gave up 2 bases, with 12 bases separating them. The CDR3 extends over 14 amino acids. Germline loops: CDR1 SGHAT, CDR2 FQNNGV. The CDR3 DNA sequence: TGTGCCAGCAGCTCACTGCGGGGAACCTACGAGCAGTACTTC. It yields the protein CASSSLRGTYEQYF.

The chain combines TRBV11-2 with TRBJ2-1, with 10 bases identical to TRBD2. Germline CDR1 SGHAT, CDR2 FQNNGV. The CDR3 runs to 17 residues. The V segment lost 2 bases and the J segment 4 bases; nucleotides outside the gene matches: 8. The CDR3 spells CASSLNVQAGGYNEQFF. The CDR3, as DNA: TGTGCCAGCAGCTTAAATGTCCAAGCGGGAGGGTACAATGAGCAGTTCTTC.

This chain connects TRBV7-2 to TRBJ2-5; 10 bases map to TRBD2. V lost 6 bases, J lost 4 bases, and 8 bases stayed unmatched. The CDR3 sequence is 15 residues long. CDR1 and CDR2 (germline): SGHTA, FQGNSA. DNA for the CDR3: TGTGCCAGCAGTACAGGACTAGCGGCGGGAGAGACCCAGTACTTC. Translating gives CASSTGLAAGETQYF.

V usage is TRBV19 and J usage is TRBJ1-4; TRBD1 aligns across 7 bases. This CDR3 has 16 amino acids. V shed 5 bases, J shed 2 bases, and the junction held 8 bases outside the gene matches. Germline V gene lookup returns CDR1 LNHDA and CDR2 SQIVND (reference sequence). The CDR3 spells CASSPRTGMTNEKLFF. The CDR3 DNA follows: TGTGCCAGTAGTCCCAGGACAGGAATGACTAATGAAAAACTGTTTTTT.

This chain uses TRBV7-9 with TRBJ2-3; TRBD2 is a possible D gene (6 bases). Trimming removed 2 bases from V and 6 bases from J, with 15 bases in between. The CDR3 extends over 15 amino acids. CDR1 SEHNR and CDR2 FQNEAQ come from the germline V gene (reference sequence). CDR3 region: CASSLNGGEVDTQYF. CDR3 in DNA: TGTGCCAGCAGCTTAAATGGTGGGGAGGTGGATACGCAGTATTTT.

This clone appeared a single time. The chain is built from TRBV28 and TRBJ2-7; 9 bases agree with TRBD1. This CDR3 has 14 amino acids. Trimming removed 6 bases from V and 2 bases from J; junction bases left unmatched: 5. Looked up from germline, CDR1 is MDHEN and CDR2 is SYDVKM. The CDR3 region is CASRAGQGTYEQYF. In nucleotides, the CDR3 is TGTGCCAGCAGGGCCGGACAGGGGACCTACGAGCAGTACTTC.

This clone was observed at least ten times. The chain joins TRBV28 to TRBJ1-5; maybe TRBD1 (6 bases). The CDR3 has 17 amino acids. The V and J ends lost 3 bases and 0 bases respectively, with 15 bases between them. Germline V gene lookup returns CDR1 MDHEN and CDR2 SYDVKM. The DNA for the CDR3 is TGTGCCAGCAGTTTTTCCGGGACACGACGTAGCAATCAGCCCCAGCATTTT. Protein product: CASSFSGTRRSNQPQHF.